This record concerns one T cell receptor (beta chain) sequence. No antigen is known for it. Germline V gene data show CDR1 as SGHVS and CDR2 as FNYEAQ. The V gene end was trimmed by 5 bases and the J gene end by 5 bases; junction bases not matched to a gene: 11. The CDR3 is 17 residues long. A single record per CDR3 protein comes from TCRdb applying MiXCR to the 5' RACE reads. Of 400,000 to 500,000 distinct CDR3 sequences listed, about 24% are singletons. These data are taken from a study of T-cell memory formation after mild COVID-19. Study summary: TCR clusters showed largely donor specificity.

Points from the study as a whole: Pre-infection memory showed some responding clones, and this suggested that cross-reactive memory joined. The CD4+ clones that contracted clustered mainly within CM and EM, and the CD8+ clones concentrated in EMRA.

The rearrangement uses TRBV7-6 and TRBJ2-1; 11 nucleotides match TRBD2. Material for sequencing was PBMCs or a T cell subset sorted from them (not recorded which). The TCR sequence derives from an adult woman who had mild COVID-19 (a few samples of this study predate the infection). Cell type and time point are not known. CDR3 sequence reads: CASSRPPSGGFHNEQFF. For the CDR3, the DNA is TGTGCCAGCAGCCGACCCCCTAGCGGGGGGTTTCACAATGAGCAGTTCTTC.